This TCR beta chain was captured in a study of T cells in Graves' hyperthyroidism and ophthalmopathy. CDR1 is LGHNA and CDR2 is YSLEER in the germline V gene. The CDR3 runs 16 residues. Study-level points and caveats: Ophthalmopathy, which appeared later, was predicted by the model a median about 5.9 months before onset. Researchers found most expanded thyroid clonotypes above 0.001 in blood as well. A model of 13 V-J features distinguished ophthalmopathy from stable hyperthyroidism.

Investigators excluded patients with uncontrolled infection, other autoimmune disease, pregnancy or lactation. This clonotype was seen many times. Its matching antigen is unknown. Sequence at one end of the junction differs from germline and may be a read error. RNA transcripts were the template for amplifying TCR beta CDR3 regions. RT-PCR in the first round (using the HTBI primer set) targeted the TCR CDR3. TCRdb independently ran MiXCR on the multiplex PCR reads; one entry per CDR3 protein. Here the sample spans fewer than 650,000 distinct CDR3 sequences, approximately 49% being singletons. The sequencing input was peripheral blood or thyroid tissue (not recorded which). This sequence was found in an adult woman with Graves' disease, either hyperthyroidism or ophthalmopathy (not recorded which). The chain is built from TRBV4-3 and TRBJ2-7; 7 positions agree with TRBD1. Written as DNA, the CDR3 is TGCGCCAGCAACCAAGATACCGGACAGGCGGCCTACGAGCAGTACTTC. Translating gives CASNQDTGQAAYEQYF.